Listed here is a single TCR beta chain. The data stem from a study of blood T cell repertoires in COVID-19. Clinical history reported by participants formed the basis on which cohorts were assigned. The data were produced by immunoSEQ multiplex PCR, yet TCRdb's version contains in-frame clones alone and is incomplete. Of some 250,000 clones in the sample, 80% to 90% were seen once. Germline CDR1 reads LGHNA; CDR2 reads YNFKEQ. Trimming removed 0 bases from V and 7 bases from J, with 7 bases in between. The CDR3 is made up of 14 amino acids. The chain couples TRBV4-2 to TRBJ1-6; D perhaps matches TRBD1 (5 bases). Sequencing used PBMCs or T cells enriched from blood (not recorded which). The clonotype was recovered from a woman between 50 and 59 years old who had recovered from COVID-19. The CDR3 region has the DNA TGTGCCAGCAGCCAAGAAGCAGGGAATTCACCCCTCCACTTT. Its protein product is CASSQEAGNSPLHF.